This T cell receptor beta chain was obtained from a study of graft-versus-host responses after intestinal transplantation. As for the study in general: Induction with anti-thymocyte globulin, then tacrolimus and steroids for around three years, was given to all recipients. Study findings and constraints: Some patients had graft-donor T cell macrochimerism. In their allografts, the ratios of graft-versus-host to host-versus-graft T cell clones were high. Association was observed between peak circulating GvH clone levels and early post-transplant HvG declines.

Some clones are missing from TCRdb's copy, which holds only in-frame ones; the method was immunoSEQ multiplex PCR. The profile covers about 120,000 clones, with approximately 92% appearing a single time and roughly 0.5% taken by the ten largest. Per the germline V gene, CDR1 is SGHDT and CDR2 is YYEEEE. The CDR3 sequence is 18 residues long. Trimming cost V 4 bases and J 1 base; bases outside gene matches: 14. Comment on this clone: Its antigen is still unknown.

This TCR came from a human donor who received an intestinal transplant. Sample: unstimulated CD8+ T cells sorted from spleen or lymph node cells, taken before intestinal transplant. The chain joins TRBV5-6 to TRBJ2-4; 7 bases are shared with TRBD2. CDR3 bases: TGTGCCAGCAGCCCGACCGGGTCGGTCGGGAGGGCCAAAAACATTCAGTACTTC. This encodes CASSPTGSVGRAKNIQYF.